This T cell receptor beta chain was captured in a study of blood T cell repertoires in COVID-19. Study context: In each case, the material was cDNA or gDNA derived from T cells, B-cell-depleted T cells, or PBMCs.

Per the germline V gene, CDR1 is SGHVS and CDR2 is FQNEAQ. The CDR3 runs to 12 residues. V was clipped by 6 bases and J by 2 bases, with 5 bases between them. Methods used by the authors: Reference gene primer amplification gave nucleated cell count estimates. Sequencing used immunoSEQ multiplex PCR; TCRdb keeps in-frame clones, though not all of them. The V and J calls and clone size come from that table; D and trimming were worked out from the DNA. The data show a few hundred thousand clones, with around 82% seen just once and roughly 3% held by the top ten. The TCR was taken from a woman aged 18-29 years with acute or convalescent COVID-19. The sequencing sample was made of peripheral blood. This chain joins TRBV7-8 and TRBJ2-1; no clear D gene. The CDR3 loop reads CASRQTYNEQFF. The CDR3 bases are TGTGCCAGCAGACAGACCTACAATGAGCAGTTCTTC.